This TCR beta chain was identified during a study of brain metastases from non-small cell lung cancer. V gave up 5 bases and J gave up 0 bases, with 14 bases separating them. This CDR3 has 16 amino acids. Germline values: CDR1 SGHTA, CDR2 FQGNSA. Concerning this clone itself: Antigen unknown.

Measured with immunoSEQ multiplex PCR; TCRdb has only the in-frame clones, and not every one. This repertoire shows about 15,000 clones, approximately 80% found once; its top ten account for 6% to 9%. Findings and caveats of the study: Compared with primary tumors, brain metastases showed less T-cell infiltration. Brain metastases shared most TCR repertoire with primaries, with sparse T cells. T-cell clones appeared expanded in around 64% of brain metastases relative to matched primary tumors.

The sequence derives from a donor at least 40 years old with non-small cell lung cancer. The specimen sequenced was primary lung tumor tissue. The rearrangement joins TRBV7-2 to TRBJ1-3; D not certain. The CDR3: CASSPSLSRSGNTIYF. The DNA for the CDR3 is TGTGCCAGCAGCCCCTCCCTCTCCCGCTCTGGAAACACCATATATTTT.